A selection of T cell receptor beta chains follows, all from one sample in a study of T cells in Graves' hyperthyroidism and ophthalmopathy. Using its own MiXCR run on the multiplex PCR reads, TCRdb lists one record per CDR3 protein. The sample has more than 150,000 distinct CDR3 sequences; more than 15% are singletons. Specimen: blood. The receptors come from a woman aged 45-59 years with Graves' hyperthyroidism. Each CDR3 is given with its conserved first and last residue. The order of the fields is J gene, clone size, D gene, V gene, CDR3 protein, CDR3 DNA. The D gene is left open where the match is weak. Expanded clones are given a class, and other clones once, few, many or no size at all.

TRBJ1-5,many,.,TRBV29-1,CSVAGANNQPQHF,TGCAGCGTTGCAGGGGCAAACAATCAGCCCCAGCATTTT
TRBJ1-1,many,.,TRBV12-3/TRBV12-4,CASSFKEPGRFMNTEAFF,TGTGCCAGCAGTTTTAAAGAGCCGGGACGGTTCATGAACACTGAAGCTTTCTTT
TRBJ2-2,many,TRBD2,TRBV5-5,CASSSAGGQAGELFF,TGTGCCAGCAGCTCAGCGGGGGGGCAGGCCGGGGAGCTGTTTTTT
TRBJ1-2,many,.,TRBV10-3,CAISESNTLSNYGYTF,TGTGCCATCAGTGAGTCGAATACTCTCTCTAACTATGGCTACACCTTC
TRBJ2-2,many,TRBD1,TRBV6-2/TRBV6-3,CASGDRNTGELFF,TGTGCCAGCGGGGACAGAAACACCGGGGAGCTGTTTTTT
TRBJ1-1,.,.,TRBV19,CASSIGGVQQGWGRAFF,TGTGCCAGTAGTATCGGAGGGGTCCAACAGGGATGGGGTCGGGCTTTCTTT
TRBJ2-5,many,TRBD2,TRBV6-2/TRBV6-3,CASSWTSGGAETQYF,TGTGCCAGCAGTTGGACTAGCGGGGGGGCAGAGACCCAGTACTTC
TRBJ1-2,many,.,TRBV12-3/TRBV12-4,CASSLLLGSSGYTF,TGTGCCAGCAGCCTACTCCTGGGGTCCTCCGGCTACACCTTC
TRBJ2-1,.,.,TRBV2,CASSGRVSYNEQFF,TGTGCCAGCAGTGGGCGGGTATCCTACAATGAGCAGTTCTTC
TRBJ1-1,many,.,TRBV2,CASSGWRGDTEAFF,TGTGCCAGCAGTGGGTGGCGTGGGGACACTGAAGCTTTCTTT
TRBJ1-5,once,.,TRBV5-6,CASSDGLTGSQPQHF,TGTGCCAGCAGCGATGGACTTACAGGGTCTCAGCCCCAGCATTTT
TRBJ2-2,few,TRBD2,TRBV6-1,CASSLAGGNTGELFF,TGTGCCAGCAGTCTAGCGGGGGGCAACACCGGGGAGCTGTTTTTT
TRBJ2-4,.,.,TRBV2,CASSPGQLAKNIQYF,TGTGCCAGCAGTCCAGGTCAACTAGCCAAAAACATTCAGTACTTC
TRBJ2-5,once,TRBD2,TRBV20-1,CSAKTSGKVETQYF,TGCAGTGCCAAGACTAGCGGGAAGGTGGAGACCCAGTACTTC
TRBJ2-7,many,.,TRBV20-1,CSAIGGLGYEQYF,TGCAGTGCTATTGGGGGGCTAGGCTACGAGCAGTACTTC
TRBJ2-7,.,TRBD2,TRBV7-2,CASSLGTTSVPQYF,TGTGCCAGCAGCCTTGGGACCACTAGCGTACCACAGTACTTC
TRBJ2-1,few,.,TRBV4-3,CASSQDAQGVWGDEQFF,TGCGCCAGCAGCCAAGACGCGCAGGGGGTATGGGGGGATGAGCAGTTCTTC
TRBJ2-1,.,.,TRBV4-2,CASSQDFDYAYNEQFF,TGTGCCAGCAGCCAAGATTTTGACTATGCCTACAATGAGCAGTTCTTC
TRBJ2-5,.,.,TRBV7-2,CASSLQGSMETQYF,TGTGCCAGCAGCTTACAGGGGTCTATGGAGACCCAGTACTTC
TRBJ1-2,many,.,TRBV27,CASSALGAGGYTF,TGTGCCAGCAGTGCTCTGGGGGCGGGTGGCTACACCTTC
TRBJ1-5,many,.,TRBV20-1,CSAPTRTAYSNQPQHF,TGCAGTGCTCCCACACGGACAGCATATAGCAATCAGCCCCAGCATTTT
TRBJ1-1,many,TRBD1,TRBV9,CASSGLTGGNTEAFF,TGTGCCAGCAGCGGTCTCACAGGGGGGAACACTGAAGCTTTCTTT
TRBJ2-1,.,.,TRBV14,CASSEGRLGWNEQFF,TGTGCCAGCAGCGAAGGGAGGCTAGGGTGGAATGAGCAGTTCTTC
TRBJ2-1,.,TRBD2,TRBV19,CASSWSGGSYNEQFF,TGTGCCAGTAGTTGGAGCGGGGGCTCCTACAATGAGCAGTTCTTC
TRBJ1-1,many,TRBD1,TRBV29-1,CSVRTGNTEAFF,TGCAGCGTCCGGACAGGGAACACTGAAGCTTTCTTT
TRBJ2-1,many,TRBD1,TRBV20-1,CSAPNRGSYNEQFF,TGCAGTGCCCCGAACAGGGGATCCTACAATGAGCAGTTCTTC
TRBJ2-2,.,TRBD2,TRBV29-1,CSVERPGGTGELFF,TGCAGCGTTGAGAGGCCGGGGGGTACCGGGGAGCTGTTTTTT
TRBJ2-7,few,.,TRBV2,CASSPLVSTYEQYF,TGTGCCAGCAGCCCACTGGTCTCAACCTACGAGCAGTACTTC
TRBJ1-3,few,.,TRBV7-9,CASSLAGSWGTGNAIYF,TGTGCCAGCAGCTTAGCGGGTAGTTGGGGGACTGGAAACGCCATATATTTT
TRBJ2-7,few,.,TRBV7-9,CASSLVGGNSGFYEQYF,TGTGCCAGCAGCTTAGTCGGGGGCAACTCGGGATTCTACGAGCAGTACTTC